These T cell receptor beta chains were read from a single sample in a study of blood T cell repertoires in COVID-19. The data were produced by immunoSEQ multiplex PCR, yet TCRdb's version contains in-frame clones alone and is incomplete. The repertoire consists of under 500,000 clones, with roughly nine tenths occurring once and the leading ten covering about 2.1%. Sample: PBMCs or T cells enriched from blood (not recorded which). The receptors originated from a woman between 18 and 29 years old with acute COVID-19. Both conserved end residues are part of each CDR3. A D gene is named only where the DNA matches it firmly. Where a row states a size, it is once, few, many or the class of an expanded clone; other rows omit it.

CDR3,DNA,J,size,V,D
CASSPVDTQYF,TGTGCCAGCAGCCCAGTAGATACGCAGTATTTT,TRBJ2-3,-,TRBV9,-
CSASPRQGTDTQYF,TGCAGTGCTAGTCCCCGACAGGGCACAGATACGCAGTATTTT,TRBJ2-3,-,TRBV20-1,-
CASSEVAGPYGYTF,TGTGCCAGCAGTGAAGTTGCAGGGCCCTATGGCTACACCTTC,TRBJ1-2,-,TRBV2,-
CASSEGLANYNEQFF,TGTGCCAGCAGCGAAGGACTAGCCAACTACAATGAGCAGTTCTTC,TRBJ2-1,-,TRBV11-3,TRBD2
CASSNGQGLSEAFF,TGCGCCAGCAGCAACGGACAGGGGCTGTCTGAAGCTTTCTTT,TRBJ1-1,-,TRBV5-1,TRBD1
CASSLEGLAGSDEQFF,TGTGCCAGCAGCTTAGAGGGTCTAGCGGGGAGCGATGAGCAGTTCTTC,TRBJ2-1,-,TRBV7-9,TRBD2
CASRLAGGVFSYNEQFF,TGCGCCAGCAGATTGGCGGGGGGAGTCTTCTCCTACAATGAGCAGTTCTTC,TRBJ2-1,-,TRBV5-1,TRBD2
CASSEDRGSGGELFF,TGTGCCAGCAGTGAAGATAGGGGCTCTGGCGGGGAGCTGTTTTTT,TRBJ2-2,-,TRBV2,-
CASSLLQNRDYGYTF,TGTGCCAGCAGCTTACTGCAAAACAGAGACTATGGCTACACCTTC,TRBJ1-2,-,TRBV7-9,-
CASRDTASGNTIYF,TGTGCCAGTAGGGACACAGCATCTGGAAACACCATATATTTT,TRBJ1-3,few,TRBV19,-
CASSPMGGAGELFF,TGTGCCAGCAGCCCCATGGGGGGGGCCGGGGAGCTGTTTTTT,TRBJ2-2,-,TRBV28,TRBD2
CASSPRLAPRAEQFF,TGTGCCAGCAGTCCCAGACTAGCGCCGAGAGCTGAGCAGTTCTTC,TRBJ2-1,-,TRBV27,TRBD2
CASSHEYGTEAFF,TGTGCCAGCAGTCATGAGTATGGCACTGAAGCTTTCTTT,TRBJ1-1,-,TRBV12-3/TRBV12-4,-
CASSTLNTEAFF,TGTGCCAGCAGCACATTGAACACTGAAGCTTTCTTT,TRBJ1-1,-,TRBV5-5,-
CAIKDSAYEQYF,TGTGCCATCAAAGACTCAGCCTACGAGCAGTACTTC,TRBJ2-7,-,TRBV10-3,-
CASSGDGIQPQHF,TGTGCCAGCAGCGGCGACGGGATTCAGCCCCAGCATTTT,TRBJ1-5,-,TRBV7-8,-
CASSLGLAGQQETQYF,TGTGCCAGCAGCCTAGGACTGGCAGGGCAGCAAGAGACCCAGTACTTC,TRBJ2-5,-,TRBV7-9,-
CASSTGTGGGNSPLHF,TGTGCCAGCAGCACCGGGACAGGGGGCGGTAATTCACCCCTCCACTTT,TRBJ1-6,-,TRBV9,TRBD1
CASSEESFPSSYNEQFF,TGTGCCAGCAGTGAAGAGTCCTTCCCGAGCTCCTACAATGAGCAGTTCTTC,TRBJ2-1,-,TRBV2,-
CASSLGQGGWDEQFF,TGTGCCAGCAGCTTAGGGCAGGGAGGTTGGGATGAGCAGTTCTTC,TRBJ2-1,-,TRBV11-2,-
CASSGHGQPQHF,TGTGCCAGCAGCGGGCATGGTCAGCCCCAGCATTTT,TRBJ1-5,-,TRBV5-6,-
CASQGSTSNQPQHF,TGTGCCAGTCAGGGGAGTACGAGCAATCAGCCCCAGCATTTT,TRBJ1-5,few,TRBV28,-
CAISVSQAYEQYF,TGTGCCATCAGTGTTTCACAGGCCTACGAGCAGTACTTC,TRBJ2-7,-,TRBV10-3,-
CASSYNYNEQFF,TGTGCCAGCAGCTATAATTACAATGAGCAGTTCTTC,TRBJ2-1,-,TRBV7-9,-
CASSSGHPMNTEAFF,TGTGCCAGCAGCTCGGGACACCCCATGAACACTGAAGCTTTCTTT,TRBJ1-1,-,TRBV5-4,-
CASSQATGGRETQYF,TGTGCCAGCAGCCAAGCTACGGGGGGTAGGGAGACCCAGTACTTC,TRBJ2-5,-,TRBV3-1/TRBV3-2,TRBD2
CASSLGQVANTIYF,TGTGCCAGCAGCTTAGGACAGGTTGCAAACACCATATATTTT,TRBJ1-3,-,TRBV7-2,-
CASSLSGGNGYTF,TGTGCCAGCAGTTTATCGGGAGGCAATGGCTACACCTTC,TRBJ1-2,-,TRBV27,-
CASRKGQKNTGELFF,TGTGCCAGCAGGAAAGGACAGAAGAACACCGGGGAGCTGTTTTTT,TRBJ2-2,-,TRBV9,-
CASSDSTGNRANYGYTF,TGTGCCAGCAGCGATTCGACAGGGAATAGGGCTAACTATGGCTACACCTTC,TRBJ1-2,-,TRBV9,TRBD1
CASSYTGTYEQYF,TGTGCCAGCAGTTACACGGGTACCTACGAGCAGTACTTC,TRBJ2-7,-,TRBV6-5,-
CASSPGGAGYNEQFF,TGTGCCAGCTCACCGGGGGGAGCGGGATACAATGAGCAGTTCTTC,TRBJ2-1,-,TRBV18,TRBD2
CASSKVRDRAYEQYF,TGTGCCAGCAGCAAAGTCCGGGACAGGGCTTACGAGCAGTACTTC,TRBJ2-7,once,TRBV21-1,-
CASSMTGGGFNYGYTF,TGTGCCAGTAGTATGACGGGTGGAGGCTTTAACTATGGCTACACCTTC,TRBJ1-2,-,TRBV19,-